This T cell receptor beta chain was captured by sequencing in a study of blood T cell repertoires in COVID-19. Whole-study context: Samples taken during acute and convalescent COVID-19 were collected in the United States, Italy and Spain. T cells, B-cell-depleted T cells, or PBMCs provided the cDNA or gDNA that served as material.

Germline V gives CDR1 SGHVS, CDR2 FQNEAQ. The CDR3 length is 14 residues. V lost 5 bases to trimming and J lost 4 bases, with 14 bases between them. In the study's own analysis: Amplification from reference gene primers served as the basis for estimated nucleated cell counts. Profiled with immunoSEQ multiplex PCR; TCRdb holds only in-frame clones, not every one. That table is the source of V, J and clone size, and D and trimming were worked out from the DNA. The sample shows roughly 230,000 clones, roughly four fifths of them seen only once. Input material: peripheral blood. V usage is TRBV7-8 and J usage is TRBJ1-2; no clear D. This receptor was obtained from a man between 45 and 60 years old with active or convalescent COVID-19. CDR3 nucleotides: TGTGCCAGCAGCCCGAGGTGGCAAATCTATGGCTACACCTTC. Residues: CASSPRWQIYGYTF.